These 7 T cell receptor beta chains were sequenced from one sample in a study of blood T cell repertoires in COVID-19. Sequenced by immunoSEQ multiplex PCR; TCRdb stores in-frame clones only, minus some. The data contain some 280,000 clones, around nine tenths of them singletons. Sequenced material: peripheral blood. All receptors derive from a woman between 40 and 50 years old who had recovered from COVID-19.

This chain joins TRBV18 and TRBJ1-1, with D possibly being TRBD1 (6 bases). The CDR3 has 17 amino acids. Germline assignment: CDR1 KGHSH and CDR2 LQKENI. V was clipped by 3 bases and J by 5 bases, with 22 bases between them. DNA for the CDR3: TGTGCCAGCTCACCCAGGGACAACGGGTACGCCGGAACTGAAGCTTTCTTT. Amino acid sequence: CASSPRDNGYAGTEAFF.

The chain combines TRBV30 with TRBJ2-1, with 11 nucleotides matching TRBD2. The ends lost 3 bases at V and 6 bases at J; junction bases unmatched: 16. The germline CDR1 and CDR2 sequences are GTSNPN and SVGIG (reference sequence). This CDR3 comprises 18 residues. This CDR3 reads CAWRAGLSGLAGFNEQFF. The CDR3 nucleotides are TGTGCCTGGAGGGCCGGGTTATCAGGACTAGCGGGCTTCAATGAGCAGTTCTTC. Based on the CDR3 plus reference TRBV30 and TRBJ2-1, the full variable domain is SQTIHQWPATLVQPVGSPLSLECTVEGTSNPNLYWYRQAAGRGLQLLFYSVGIGQISSEVPQNLSASRPQDRQFILSSKKLLLSDSGFYLCAWRAGLSGLAGFNEQFFGPGTRLTVL.

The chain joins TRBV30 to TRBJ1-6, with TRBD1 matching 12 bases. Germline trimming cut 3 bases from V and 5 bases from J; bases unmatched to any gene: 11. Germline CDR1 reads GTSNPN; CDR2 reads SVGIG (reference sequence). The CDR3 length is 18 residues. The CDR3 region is CAWSHGTGGPLDNSPLHF. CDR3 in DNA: TGTGCCTGGAGCCACGGGACAGGGGGCCCCCTCGATAATTCACCCCTCCACTTT.

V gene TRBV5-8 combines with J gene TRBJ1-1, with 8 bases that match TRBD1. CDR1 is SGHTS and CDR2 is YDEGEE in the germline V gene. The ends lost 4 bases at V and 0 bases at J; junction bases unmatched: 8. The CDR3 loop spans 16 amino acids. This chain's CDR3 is CASSRRDRPMNTEAFF. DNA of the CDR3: TGTGCCAGCAGCAGACGGGACAGGCCAATGAACACTGAAGCTTTCTTT.

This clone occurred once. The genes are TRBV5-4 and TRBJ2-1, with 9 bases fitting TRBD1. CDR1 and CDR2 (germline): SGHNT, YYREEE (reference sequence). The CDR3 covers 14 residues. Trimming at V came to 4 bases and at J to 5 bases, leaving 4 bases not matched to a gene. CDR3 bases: TGTGCCAGCAGCCCAACAGGGGGCAACAATGAGCAGTTCTTC. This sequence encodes CASSPTGGNNEQFF.

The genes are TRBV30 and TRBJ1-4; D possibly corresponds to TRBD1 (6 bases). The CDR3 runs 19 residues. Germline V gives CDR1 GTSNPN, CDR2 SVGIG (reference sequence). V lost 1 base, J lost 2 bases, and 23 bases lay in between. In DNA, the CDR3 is TGTGCCTGGAGTGAGGCCCCGGGACATTTTAAGGGGACTAATGAAAAACTGTTTTTT. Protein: CAWSEAPGHFKGTNEKLFF.

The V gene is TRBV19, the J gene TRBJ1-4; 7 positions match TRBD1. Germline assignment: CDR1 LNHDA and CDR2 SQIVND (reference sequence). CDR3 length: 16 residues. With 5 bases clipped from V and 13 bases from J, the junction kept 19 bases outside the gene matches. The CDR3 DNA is TGTGCCAGTAGTCCTCCCGGGACCCAAGGGGGCAAAAGACTGTTTTTT. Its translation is CASSPPGTQGGKRLFF.